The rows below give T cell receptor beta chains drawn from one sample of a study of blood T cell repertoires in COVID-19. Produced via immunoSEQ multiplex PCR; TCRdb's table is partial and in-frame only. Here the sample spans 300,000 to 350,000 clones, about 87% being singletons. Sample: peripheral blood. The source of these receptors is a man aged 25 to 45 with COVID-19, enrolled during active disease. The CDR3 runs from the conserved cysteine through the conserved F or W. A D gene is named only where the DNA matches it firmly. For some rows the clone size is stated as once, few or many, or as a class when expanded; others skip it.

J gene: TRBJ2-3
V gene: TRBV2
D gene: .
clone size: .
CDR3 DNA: TGTGCCAGCGGGCGGGACGCGGCGGGGATACGAGAGGATCCGCAGTATTTT
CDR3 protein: CASGRDAAGIREDPQYF

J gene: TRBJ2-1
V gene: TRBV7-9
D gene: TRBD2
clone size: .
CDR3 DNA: TGTGCCAGCAGCTACTCCAGACTAGCGGAGAGGTTCAATGAGCAGTTCTTC
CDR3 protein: CASSYSRLAERFNEQFF

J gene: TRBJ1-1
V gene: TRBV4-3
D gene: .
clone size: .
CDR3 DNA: TGCGCCAGCAGCCAAAAGGTCGGGGGAGGGACTGAAGCTTTCTTT
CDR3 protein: CASSQKVGGGTEAFF

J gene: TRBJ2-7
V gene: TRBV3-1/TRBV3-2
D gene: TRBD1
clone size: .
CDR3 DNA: TGTGCCAGCAGCCAAGGGCAGGGACAGGGTACCTACGAGCAGTACTTC
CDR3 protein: CASSQGQGQGTYEQYF

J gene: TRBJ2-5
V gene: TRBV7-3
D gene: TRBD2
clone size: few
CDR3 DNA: TGTGCCAGCAGCTTCGGGGGGTCGCGGGGTCAAGAGACCCAGTACTTC
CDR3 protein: CASSFGGSRGQETQYF

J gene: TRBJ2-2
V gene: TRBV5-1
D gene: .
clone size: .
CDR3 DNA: TGCGCCAGCAGCTTGGGCGGCCTAGCGAGCACCGGGGAGCTGTTTTTT
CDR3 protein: CASSLGGLASTGELFF

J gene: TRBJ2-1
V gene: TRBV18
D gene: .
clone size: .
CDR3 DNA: TGTGCCAGCTCACCACGAGTCGGGACTCCGTCCTACAATGAGCAGTTCTTC
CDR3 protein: CASSPRVGTPSYNEQFF

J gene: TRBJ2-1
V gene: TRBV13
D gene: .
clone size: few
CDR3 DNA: TGTGCCAGCAGCGCTACAGGGTTTAACAATGAGCAGTTCTTC
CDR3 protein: CASSATGFNNEQFF

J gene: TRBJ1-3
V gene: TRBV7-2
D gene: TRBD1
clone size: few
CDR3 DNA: TGTGCCAGCAGACACAACTCCGGGACAGGGGTCGGAAACACCATATATTTT
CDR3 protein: CASRHNSGTGVGNTIYF

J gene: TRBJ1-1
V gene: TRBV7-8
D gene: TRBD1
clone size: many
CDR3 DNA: TGTGCCAGCAGCCAGGGACAGCTGAACACTGAAGCTTTCTTT
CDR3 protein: CASSQGQLNTEAFF

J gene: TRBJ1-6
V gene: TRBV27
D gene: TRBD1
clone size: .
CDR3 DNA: TGTGCCAGCAGTTTGGCCAGGGGGAATTCACCCCTCCACTTT
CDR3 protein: CASSLARGNSPLHF

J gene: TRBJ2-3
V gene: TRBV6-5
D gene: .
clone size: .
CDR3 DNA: TGTGCCAGCAGCTCTCCGACGGGTAGCACAGATACGCAGTATTTT
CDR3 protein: CASSSPTGSTDTQYF

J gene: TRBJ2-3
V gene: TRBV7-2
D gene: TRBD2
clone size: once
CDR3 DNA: TGTGCCAGCAGCACGCGCGGGGGGGCCTTGACAGATACGCAGTATTTT
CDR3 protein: CASSTRGGALTDTQYF

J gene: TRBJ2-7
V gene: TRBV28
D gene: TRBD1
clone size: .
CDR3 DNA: TGTGCCAGCAGTGCTACAGGGGGCAGGAGAGGCGAGCAGTACTTC
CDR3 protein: CASSATGGRRGEQYF

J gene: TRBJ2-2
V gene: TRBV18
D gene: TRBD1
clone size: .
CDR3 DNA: TGTGCCAGCTCACCACCCGGGACAGGGTTCACCGGGGAGCTGTTTTTT
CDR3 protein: CASSPPGTGFTGELFF

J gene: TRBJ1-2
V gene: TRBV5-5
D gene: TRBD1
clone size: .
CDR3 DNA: TGTGCCAGCAGCTTGACAGGGGGAAATTTCTATGGCTACACCTTC
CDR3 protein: CASSLTGGNFYGYTF

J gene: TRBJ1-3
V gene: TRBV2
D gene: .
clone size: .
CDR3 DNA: TGTGCCAGCAGCGCCTACAGGGCTGGAAACACCATATATTTT
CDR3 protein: CASSAYRAGNTIYF

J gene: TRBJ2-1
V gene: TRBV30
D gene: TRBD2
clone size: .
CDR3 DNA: TGTGCCTGCTCACTCGAGGCTAGCGGGATCCCCTCTTACAATGAGCAGTTCTTC
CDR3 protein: CACSLEASGIPSYNEQFF

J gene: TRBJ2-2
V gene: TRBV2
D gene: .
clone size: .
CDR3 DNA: TGTGCCAGCATTGACGAGAGCCTGCGGACCGGGGAGCTGTTTTTT
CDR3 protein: CASIDESLRTGELFF

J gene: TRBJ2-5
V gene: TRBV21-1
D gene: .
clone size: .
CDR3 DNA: TGTGCCAGCAGCAAAGGCGCCTCCCAAGAGACCCAGTACTTC
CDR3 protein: CASSKGASQETQYF

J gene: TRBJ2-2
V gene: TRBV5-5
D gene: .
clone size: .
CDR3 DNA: TGTGCCAGCAGCTTATTGGGGCTTATGAACACCGGGGAGCTGTTTTTT
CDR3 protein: CASSLLGLMNTGELFF

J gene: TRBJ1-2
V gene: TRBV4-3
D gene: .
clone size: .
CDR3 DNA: TGCGCCAGCAGCCAAGATTGGGCAGGGTCGAACTATGGCTACACCTTC
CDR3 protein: CASSQDWAGSNYGYTF

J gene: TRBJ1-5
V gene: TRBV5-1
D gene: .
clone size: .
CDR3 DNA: TGCGCCAGCAGCCCCGGACAGCCTTATGGGCCCCAGCATTTT
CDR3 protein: CASSPGQPYGPQHF

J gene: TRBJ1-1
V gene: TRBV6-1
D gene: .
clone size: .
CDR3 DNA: TGTGCCAGCAGTGATCAGGGTATGAACACTGAAGCTTTCTTT
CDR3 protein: CASSDQGMNTEAFF

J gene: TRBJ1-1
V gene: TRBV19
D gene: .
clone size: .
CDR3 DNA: TGTGCCGCCAGACTGACAGAGCACACTGAAGCTTTCTTT
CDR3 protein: CAARLTEHTEAFF

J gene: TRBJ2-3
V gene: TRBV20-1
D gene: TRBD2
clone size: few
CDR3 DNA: TGCAGTGCTAGTTCCGGGGGAGGGGCAGATACGCAGTATTTT
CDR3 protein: CSASSGGGADTQYF

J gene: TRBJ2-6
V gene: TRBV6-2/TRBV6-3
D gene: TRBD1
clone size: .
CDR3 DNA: TGTGCCAGCAGTTCCGGACAGGGGGTATCTGGGGCCAACGTCCTGACTTTC
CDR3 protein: CASSSGQGVSGANVLTF

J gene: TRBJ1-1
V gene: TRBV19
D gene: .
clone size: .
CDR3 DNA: TGTGCCAGTAGTTCCCGCGGCGAGAGGGGGAGTATTGAAGCTTTCTTT
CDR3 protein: CASSSRGERGSIEAFF

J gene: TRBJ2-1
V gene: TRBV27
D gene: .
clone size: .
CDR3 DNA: TGTGCCAGCAGTTTAAGCAGGAAGACCTACAATGAGCAGTTCTTC
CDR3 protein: CASSLSRKTYNEQFF

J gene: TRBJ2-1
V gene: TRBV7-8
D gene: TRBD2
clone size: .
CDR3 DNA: TGTGCCAGCAGCCCGCAGTTGATTACTAGCGGGATTCTCAGCTCCTACAATGAGCAGTTCTTC
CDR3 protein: CASSPQLITSGILSSYNEQFF

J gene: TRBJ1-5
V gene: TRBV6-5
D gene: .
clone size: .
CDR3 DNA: TGTGCCAGCAGTCGAGATTATCTTCAGGATCAGCCCCAGCATTTT
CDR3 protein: CASSRDYLQDQPQHF

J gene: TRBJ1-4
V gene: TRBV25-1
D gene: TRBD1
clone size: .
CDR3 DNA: TGTGCCAGCAGTGGACAGGGGAAAGTCGAAAAACTGTTTTTT
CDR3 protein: CASSGQGKVEKLFF

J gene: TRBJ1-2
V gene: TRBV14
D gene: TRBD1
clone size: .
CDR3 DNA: TGTGCCAGCAGCCAAAATACCGGGACAGTACGCCATGGCTACACCTTC
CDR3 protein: CASSQNTGTVRHGYTF

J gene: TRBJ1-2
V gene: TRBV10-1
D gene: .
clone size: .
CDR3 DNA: TGCGCCAGCTCAGAGGGACTTTGGGGGGGCTATGGCTACACCTTC
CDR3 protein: CASSEGLWGGYGYTF

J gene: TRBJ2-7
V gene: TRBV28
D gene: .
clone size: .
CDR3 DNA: TGTGCCAGCAGTGCGACACTCTACGAGCAGTACTTC
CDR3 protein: CASSATLYEQYF

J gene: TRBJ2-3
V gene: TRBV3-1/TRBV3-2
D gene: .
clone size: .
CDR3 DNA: TGTGCCAGCAGCCAAGGAACAGACCGCACAGATACGCAGTATTTT
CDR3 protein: CASSQGTDRTDTQYF

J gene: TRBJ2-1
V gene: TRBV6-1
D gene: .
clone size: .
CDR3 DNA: TGTGCCAGCAGTGATCAAAGCGGCTCCTACAATGAGCAGTTCTTC
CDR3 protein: CASSDQSGSYNEQFF

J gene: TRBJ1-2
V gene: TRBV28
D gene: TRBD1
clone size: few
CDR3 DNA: TGTGCCAGCAGTTTAGGGACAGGGAACTATGGCTACACCTTC
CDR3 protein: CASSLGTGNYGYTF

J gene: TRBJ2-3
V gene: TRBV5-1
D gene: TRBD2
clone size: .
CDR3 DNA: TGCGCCAGCAGGGAAATAGCGGGGGGCACAGATACGCAGTATTTT
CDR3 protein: CASREIAGGTDTQYF

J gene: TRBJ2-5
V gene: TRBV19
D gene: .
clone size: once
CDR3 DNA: TGTGCCAGTAGACGGGGAGGCGAGACCCAGTACTTC
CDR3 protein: CASRRGGETQYF